A single T cell receptor beta chain is shown here with its context. The entry originates in a study of blood T cell repertoires in COVID-19. This CDR3 has 15 amino acids. The germline V gene has CDR1 SGHRS and CDR2 YFSETQ. V lost 4 bases, J lost 2 bases, and 6 bases stayed unmatched. Living in about two dozen US areas, the participants were between roughly 18 and 89 years of age. Categorization into cohorts depended on clinical history that participants reported. For recovered donors of Cohort 3, there were two negative PCRs, clearance, or symptom resolution. Per the original methods: Reference gene primer amplification yielded estimated nucleated cell counts. Sequencing used immunoSEQ multiplex PCR; TCRdb keeps in-frame clones, though not all of them. That table furnishes V, J and clone size, whereas the DNA furnished D and trimming. The table has approximately 300,000 clones, roughly 90% seen once.

The sequenced sample consisted of PBMCs or T cells enriched from blood (not recorded which). The TCR comes from a woman aged 25 to 39 who had recovered from COVID-19. The V call is TRBV5-1, the J call TRBJ2-7, with 10 bases aligning to TRBD1. CDR3 coding DNA: TGCGCCAGCAGCGACGGGACAGGGGTCCCCTACGAGCAGTACTTC. It encodes CASSDGTGVPYEQYF.